The rows below give T cell receptor beta chains drawn from one sample of a study of response to subunit inactivated influenza vaccine. Using its own MiXCR run on the RT-PCR reads, TCRdb lists one record per CDR3 protein. The table lists hundreds of thousands of distinct CDR3 sequences, approximately 15% of them singletons. The sample consisted of PBMCs from blood, taken around 14 days before vaccination. The receptors originated from a man aged 45-65 years who received an inactivated influenza vaccine. CDR3s include the opening cysteine and the closing phenylalanine or tryptophan. Fields, in order: CDR3 length, V gene, J gene, D gene, clone size, CDR3 protein, CDR3 DNA. D genes are given only for firm matches. Only some rows state a clone size, as once, few, many or a class for expanded clones.

cdr3_length: 14; v_call: TRBV5-6; j_call: TRBJ2-2; d_call: -; clone_size: many; cdr3_aa: CASSRTENTGELFF; cdr3_nt: TGTGCCAGCAGCCGGACAGAGAACACCGGGGAGCTGTTTTTT
cdr3_length: 13; v_call: TRBV6-2/TRBV6-3; j_call: TRBJ2-7; d_call: -; clone_size: -; cdr3_aa: CASSYWFTYEQYF; cdr3_nt: TGTGCCAGCAGTTACTGGTTTACCTACGAGCAGTACTTC
cdr3_length: 16; v_call: TRBV15; j_call: TRBJ2-3; d_call: -; clone_size: -; cdr3_aa: CATSRAYDKFTDTQYF; cdr3_nt: TGTGCCACCAGCAGGGCATACGACAAGTTCACAGATACGCAGTATTTT
cdr3_length: 14; v_call: TRBV15; j_call: TRBJ2-7; d_call: -; clone_size: -; cdr3_aa: CATSRARPTYEQYF; cdr3_nt: TGTGCCACCAGCAGAGCACGGCCGACCTACGAGCAGTACTTC
cdr3_length: 12; v_call: TRBV28; j_call: TRBJ2-7; d_call: TRBD2; clone_size: many; cdr3_aa: CASETSGGEQYF; cdr3_nt: TGTGCCAGCGAAACCAGCGGGGGTGAGCAGTACTTC
cdr3_length: 14; v_call: TRBV7-8; j_call: TRBJ2-3; d_call: -; clone_size: -; cdr3_aa: CASSLGPDTDTQYF; cdr3_nt: TGTGCCAGCAGCTTAGGGCCCGACACAGATACGCAGTATTTT
cdr3_length: 17; v_call: TRBV6-2/TRBV6-3; j_call: TRBJ2-2; d_call: -; clone_size: -; cdr3_aa: CASSYSGGRSGTGELFF; cdr3_nt: TGTGCCAGCAGTTACTCAGGGGGCCGCAGCGGGACCGGGGAGCTGTTTTTT
cdr3_length: 16; v_call: TRBV18; j_call: TRBJ2-1; d_call: -; clone_size: few; cdr3_aa: CASSPEPLAQGNEQFF; cdr3_nt: TGTGCCAGCTCACCTGAGCCCCTAGCGCAGGGGAATGAGCAGTTCTTC
cdr3_length: 15; v_call: TRBV10-3; j_call: TRBJ2-7; d_call: TRBD1; clone_size: -; cdr3_aa: CAISERGRATYEQYF; cdr3_nt: TGTGCCATCAGTGAGAGGGGGCGGGCAACCTACGAGCAGTACTTC
cdr3_length: 14; v_call: TRBV11-2; j_call: TRBJ1-3; d_call: -; clone_size: -; cdr3_aa: CASSLGSRVDTIYF; cdr3_nt: TGTGCCAGCAGCTTAGGGTCCAGGGTGGACACCATATATTTT
cdr3_length: 14; v_call: TRBV3-1; j_call: TRBJ2-7; d_call: TRBD2; clone_size: -; cdr3_aa: CASSQVGLGYEQYF; cdr3_nt: TGTGCCAGCAGCCAAGTGGGACTAGGTTACGAGCAGTACTTC
cdr3_length: 15; v_call: TRBV29-1; j_call: TRBJ1-1; d_call: -; clone_size: -; cdr3_aa: CSVGGGAAEHTEAFF; cdr3_nt: TGCAGCGTCGGGGGGGGTGCGGCTGAGCACACTGAAGCTTTCTTT
cdr3_length: 15; v_call: TRBV7-2; j_call: TRBJ1-2; d_call: -; clone_size: few; cdr3_aa: CASSLGMGRDRGYTF; cdr3_nt: TGTGCCAGCAGCTTAGGGATGGGCAGGGACCGCGGCTACACCTTC
cdr3_length: 14; v_call: TRBV28; j_call: TRBJ2-7; d_call: -; clone_size: few; cdr3_aa: CASRETGRSYEQYF; cdr3_nt: TGTGCCAGCAGAGAAACAGGGAGATCCTACGAGCAGTACTTC
cdr3_length: 12; v_call: TRBV19; j_call: TRBJ1-5; d_call: -; clone_size: -; cdr3_aa: CASRIMNQPQHF; cdr3_nt: TGTGCCAGTAGAATCATGAATCAGCCCCAGCATTTT
cdr3_length: 16; v_call: TRBV7-9; j_call: TRBJ2-3; d_call: -; clone_size: -; cdr3_aa: CASSFERWGAADTQYF; cdr3_nt: TGTGCCAGCAGCTTCGAGAGGTGGGGGGCGGCAGATACGCAGTATTTT